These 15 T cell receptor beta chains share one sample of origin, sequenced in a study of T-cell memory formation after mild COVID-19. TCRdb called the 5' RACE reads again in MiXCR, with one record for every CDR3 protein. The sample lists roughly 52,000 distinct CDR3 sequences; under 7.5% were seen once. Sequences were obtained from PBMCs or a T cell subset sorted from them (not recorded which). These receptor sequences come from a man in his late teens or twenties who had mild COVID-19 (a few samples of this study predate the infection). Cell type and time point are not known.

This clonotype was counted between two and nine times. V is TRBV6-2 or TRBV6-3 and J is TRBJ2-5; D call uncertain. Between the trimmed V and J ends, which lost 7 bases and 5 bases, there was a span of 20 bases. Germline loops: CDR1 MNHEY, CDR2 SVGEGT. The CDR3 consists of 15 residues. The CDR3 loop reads CASKRFSGQGETQYF. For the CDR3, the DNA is TGTGCCAGCAAACGCTTCTCCGGCCAAGGGGAGACCCAGTACTTC.

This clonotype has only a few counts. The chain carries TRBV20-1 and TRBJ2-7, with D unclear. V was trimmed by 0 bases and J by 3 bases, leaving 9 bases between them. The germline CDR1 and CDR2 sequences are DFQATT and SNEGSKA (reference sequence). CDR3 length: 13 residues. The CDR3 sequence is CSARDSSLYEQYF. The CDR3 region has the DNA TGCAGTGCTAGAGATTCTAGTCTCTACGAGCAGTACTTC.

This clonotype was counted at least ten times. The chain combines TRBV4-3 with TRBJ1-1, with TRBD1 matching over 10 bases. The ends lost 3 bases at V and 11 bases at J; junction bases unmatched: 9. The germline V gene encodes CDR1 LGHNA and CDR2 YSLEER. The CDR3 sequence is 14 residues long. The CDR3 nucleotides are TGCGCCAGCAGCCAGGAGACAGGGGGCGGCGGTGCTTTCTTT. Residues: CASSQETGGGGAFF.

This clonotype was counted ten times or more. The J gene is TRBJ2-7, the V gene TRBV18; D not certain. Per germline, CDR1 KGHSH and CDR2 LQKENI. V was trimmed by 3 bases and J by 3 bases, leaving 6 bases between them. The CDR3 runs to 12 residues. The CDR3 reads CASSPDGYEQYF. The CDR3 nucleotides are TGTGCCAGCTCACCTGACGGCTACGAGCAGTACTTC.

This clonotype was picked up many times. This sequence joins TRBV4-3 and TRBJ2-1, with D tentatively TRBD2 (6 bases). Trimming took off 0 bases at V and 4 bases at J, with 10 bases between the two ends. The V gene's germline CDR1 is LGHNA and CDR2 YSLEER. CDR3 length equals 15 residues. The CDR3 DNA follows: TGCGCCAGCAGCCAAGAATTCGCGGGGTACAATGAGCAGTTCTTC. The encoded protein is CASSQEFAGYNEQFF.

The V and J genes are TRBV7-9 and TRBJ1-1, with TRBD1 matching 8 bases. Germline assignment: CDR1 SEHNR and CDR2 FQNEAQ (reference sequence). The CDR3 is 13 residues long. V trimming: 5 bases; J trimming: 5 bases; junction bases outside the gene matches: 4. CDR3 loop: CASSRGQETEAFF. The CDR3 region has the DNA TGTGCCAGCAGCCGGGGACAGGAGACTGAAGCTTTCTTT.

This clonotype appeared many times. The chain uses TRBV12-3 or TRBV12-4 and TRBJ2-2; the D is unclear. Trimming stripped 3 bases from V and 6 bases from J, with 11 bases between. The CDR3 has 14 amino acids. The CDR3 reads CASSLQVLSGELFF. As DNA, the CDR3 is TGTGCCAGCAGTTTGCAAGTACTATCCGGGGAGCTGTTTTTT.

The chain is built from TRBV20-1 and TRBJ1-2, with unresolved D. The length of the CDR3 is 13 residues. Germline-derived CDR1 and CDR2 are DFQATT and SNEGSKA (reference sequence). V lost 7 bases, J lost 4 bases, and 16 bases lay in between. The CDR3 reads CSVFSPGSYGYTF. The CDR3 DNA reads TGCAGTGTTTTTTCCCCGGGTTCCTATGGCTACACCTTC.

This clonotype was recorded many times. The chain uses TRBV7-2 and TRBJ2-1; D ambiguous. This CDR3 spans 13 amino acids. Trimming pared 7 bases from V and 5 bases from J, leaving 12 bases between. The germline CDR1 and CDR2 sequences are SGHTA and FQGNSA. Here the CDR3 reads CASTYLADNEQFF. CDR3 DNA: TGTGCCAGCACCTACCTCGCGGACAATGAGCAGTTCTTC.

CDR3 region: CASSRQGAGEQYV. CDR3 in DNA: TGTGCCAGCTCACGACAGGGGGCCGGCGAGCAGTACGTC. This chain joins TRBV18 and TRBJ2-7, with 10 bases fitting TRBD1. V lost 4 bases to trimming and J lost 6 bases; unmatched junction nucleotides: 3. The germline V gene encodes CDR1 KGHSH and CDR2 LQKENI. The CDR3 is 13 amino acids.

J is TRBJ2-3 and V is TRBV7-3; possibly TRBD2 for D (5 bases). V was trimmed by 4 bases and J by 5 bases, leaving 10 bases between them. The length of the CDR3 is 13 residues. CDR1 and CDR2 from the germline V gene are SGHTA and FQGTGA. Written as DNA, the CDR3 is TGTGCCAGCAGCTCCGGCCGGGGAGATACGCAGTATTTT. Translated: CASSSGRGDTQYF. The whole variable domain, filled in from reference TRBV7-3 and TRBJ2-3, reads GAGVSQTPSNKVTEKGKYVELRCDPISGHTALYWYRQSLGQGPEFLIYFQGTGAADDSGLPNDRFFAVRPEGSVSTLKIQRTERGDSAVYLCASSSGRGDTQYFGPGTRLTVL.

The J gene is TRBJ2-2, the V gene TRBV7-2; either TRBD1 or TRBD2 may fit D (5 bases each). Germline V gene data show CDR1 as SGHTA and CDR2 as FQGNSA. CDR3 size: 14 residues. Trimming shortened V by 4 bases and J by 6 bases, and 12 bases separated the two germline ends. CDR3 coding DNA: TGTGCCAGCAGCTCCGTTGGGGGAGCCGGGGAGCTGTTTTTT. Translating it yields CASSSVGGAGELFF.

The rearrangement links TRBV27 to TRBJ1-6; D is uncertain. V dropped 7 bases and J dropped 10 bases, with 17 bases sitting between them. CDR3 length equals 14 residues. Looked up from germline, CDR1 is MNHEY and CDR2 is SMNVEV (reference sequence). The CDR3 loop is CASKKAGVYSPLHF. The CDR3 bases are TGTGCCAGCAAGAAGGCGGGTGTGTACTCACCCCTCCACTTT.

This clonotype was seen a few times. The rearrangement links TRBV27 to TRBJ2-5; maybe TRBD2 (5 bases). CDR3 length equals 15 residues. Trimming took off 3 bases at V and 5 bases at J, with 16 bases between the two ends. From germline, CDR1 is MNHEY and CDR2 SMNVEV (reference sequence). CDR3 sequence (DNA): TGTGCCAGCAGTTTGTGGGTTTCGGGGATTGAGACCCAGTACTTC. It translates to CASSLWVSGIETQYF.

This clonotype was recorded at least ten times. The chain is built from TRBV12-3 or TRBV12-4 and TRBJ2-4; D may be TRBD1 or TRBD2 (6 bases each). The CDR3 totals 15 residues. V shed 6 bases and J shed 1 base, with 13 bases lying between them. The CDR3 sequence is CASSPRGAAKNIQYF. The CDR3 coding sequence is TGTGCCAGCAGCCCAAGGGGGGCGGCCAAAAACATTCAGTACTTC.